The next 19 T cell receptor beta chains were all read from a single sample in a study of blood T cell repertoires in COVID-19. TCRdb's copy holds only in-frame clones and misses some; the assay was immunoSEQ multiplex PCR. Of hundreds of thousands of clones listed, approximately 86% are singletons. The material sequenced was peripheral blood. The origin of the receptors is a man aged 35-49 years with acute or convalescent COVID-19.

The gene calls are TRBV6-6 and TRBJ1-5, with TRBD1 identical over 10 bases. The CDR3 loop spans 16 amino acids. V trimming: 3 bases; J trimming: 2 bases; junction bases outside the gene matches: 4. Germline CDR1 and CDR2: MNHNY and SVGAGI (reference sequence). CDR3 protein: CASSYAGTGGNQPQHF. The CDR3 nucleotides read TGTGCCAGCAGTTATGCCGGGACAGGGGGCAATCAGCCCCAGCATTTT.

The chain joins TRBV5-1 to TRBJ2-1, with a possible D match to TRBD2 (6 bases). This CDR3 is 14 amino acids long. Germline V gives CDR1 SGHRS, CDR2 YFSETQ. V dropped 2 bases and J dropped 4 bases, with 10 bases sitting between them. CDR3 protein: CASSLGGEYNEQFF. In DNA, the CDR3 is TGCGCCAGCAGCTTAGGAGGGGAATACAATGAGCAGTTCTTC.

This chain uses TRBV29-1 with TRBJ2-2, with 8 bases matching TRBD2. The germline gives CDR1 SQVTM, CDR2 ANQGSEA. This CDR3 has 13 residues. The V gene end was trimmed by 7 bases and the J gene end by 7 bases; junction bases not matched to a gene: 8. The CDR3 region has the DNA TGCAGCGCCGGGGGGGGGCCGAGCGGGGAGCTGTTTTTT. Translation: CSAGGGPSGELFF.

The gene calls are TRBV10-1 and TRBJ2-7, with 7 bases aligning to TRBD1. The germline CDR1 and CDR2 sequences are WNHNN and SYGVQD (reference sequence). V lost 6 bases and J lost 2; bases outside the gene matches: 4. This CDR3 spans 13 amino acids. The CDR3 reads CASSITGAYEQYF. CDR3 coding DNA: TGCGCCAGCAGCATAACAGGGGCCTACGAGCAGTACTTC.

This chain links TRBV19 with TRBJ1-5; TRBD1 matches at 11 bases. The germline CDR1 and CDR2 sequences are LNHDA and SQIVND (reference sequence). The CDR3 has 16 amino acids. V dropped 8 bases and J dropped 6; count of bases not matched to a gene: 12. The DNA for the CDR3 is TGTGCCAGTTGTACTTCCCGGGACAGGGGGTGTCAGCCCCAGCATTTT. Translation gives CASCTSRDRGCQPQHF.

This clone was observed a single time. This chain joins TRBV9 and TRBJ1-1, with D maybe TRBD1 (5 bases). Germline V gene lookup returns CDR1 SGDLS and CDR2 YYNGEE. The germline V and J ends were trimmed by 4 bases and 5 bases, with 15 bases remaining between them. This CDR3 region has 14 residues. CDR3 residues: CASSMRGGATEAFF. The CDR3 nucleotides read TGTGCCAGCAGCATGCGGGGAGGGGCAACTGAAGCTTTCTTT.

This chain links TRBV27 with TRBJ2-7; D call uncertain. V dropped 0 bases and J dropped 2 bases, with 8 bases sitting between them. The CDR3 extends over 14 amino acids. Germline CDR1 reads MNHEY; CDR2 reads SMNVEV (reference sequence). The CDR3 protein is CASSLSPSTYEQYF. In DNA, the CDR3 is TGTGCCAGCAGTTTATCTCCGAGCACCTACGAGCAGTACTTC.

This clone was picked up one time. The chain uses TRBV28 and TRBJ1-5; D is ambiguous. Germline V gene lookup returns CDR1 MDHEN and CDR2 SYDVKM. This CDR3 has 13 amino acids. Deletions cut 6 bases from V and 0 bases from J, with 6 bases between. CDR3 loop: CASSRDSNQPQHF. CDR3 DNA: TGTGCCAGCAGCCGAGATAGCAATCAGCCCCAGCATTTT.

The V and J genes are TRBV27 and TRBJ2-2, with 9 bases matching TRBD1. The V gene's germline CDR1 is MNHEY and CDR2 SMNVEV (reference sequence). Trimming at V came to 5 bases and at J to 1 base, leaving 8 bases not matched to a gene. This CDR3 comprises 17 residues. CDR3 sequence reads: CASSTPVGQGNTGELFF. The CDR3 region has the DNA TGTGCCAGCAGTACCCCCGTGGGACAGGGGAACACCGGGGAGCTGTTTTTT.

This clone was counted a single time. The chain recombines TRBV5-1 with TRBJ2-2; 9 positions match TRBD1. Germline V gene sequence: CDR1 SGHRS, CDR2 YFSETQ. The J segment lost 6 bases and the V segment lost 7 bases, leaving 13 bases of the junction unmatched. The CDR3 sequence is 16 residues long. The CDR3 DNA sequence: TGCGCCAGCCTCTGGGAGGGACAGGGACGCGCCGGGGAGCTGTTTTTT. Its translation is CASLWEGQGRAGELFF.

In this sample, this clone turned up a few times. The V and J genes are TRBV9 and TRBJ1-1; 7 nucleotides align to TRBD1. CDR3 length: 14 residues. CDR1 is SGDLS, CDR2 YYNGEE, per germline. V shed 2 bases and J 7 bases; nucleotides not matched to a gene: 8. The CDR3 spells CASSVRGTALEAFF. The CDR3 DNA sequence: TGTGCCAGCAGCGTTCGAGGGACAGCCCTTGAAGCTTTCTTT.

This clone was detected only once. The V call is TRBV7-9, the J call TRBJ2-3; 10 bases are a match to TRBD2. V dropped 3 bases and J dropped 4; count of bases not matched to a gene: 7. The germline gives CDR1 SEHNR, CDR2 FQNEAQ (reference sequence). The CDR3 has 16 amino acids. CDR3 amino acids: CASSLFVLAGADTQYF. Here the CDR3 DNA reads TGTGCCAGCAGCTTGTTTGTCCTAGCGGGAGCAGATACGCAGTATTTT.

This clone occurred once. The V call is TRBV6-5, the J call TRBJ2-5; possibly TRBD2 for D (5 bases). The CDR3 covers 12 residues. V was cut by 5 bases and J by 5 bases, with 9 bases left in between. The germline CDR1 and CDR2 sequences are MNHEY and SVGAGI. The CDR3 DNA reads TGTGCCAGCAGTCGGGGAAGGGAGACCCAGTACTTC. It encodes CASSRGRETQYF.

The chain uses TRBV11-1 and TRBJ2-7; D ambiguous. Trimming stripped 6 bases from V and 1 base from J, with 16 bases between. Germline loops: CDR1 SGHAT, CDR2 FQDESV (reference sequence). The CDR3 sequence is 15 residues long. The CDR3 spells CASSSSRVPSYEQYF. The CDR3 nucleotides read TGTGCCAGCAGTTCAAGCCGCGTCCCATCCTACGAGCAGTACTTC.

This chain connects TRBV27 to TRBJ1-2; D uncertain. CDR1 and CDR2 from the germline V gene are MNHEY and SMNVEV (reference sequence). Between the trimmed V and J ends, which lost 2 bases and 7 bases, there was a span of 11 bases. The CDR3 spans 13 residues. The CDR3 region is CASSLVSSSGYTF. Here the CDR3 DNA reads TGTGCCAGCAGTTTAGTATCGTCCTCTGGCTACACCTTC.

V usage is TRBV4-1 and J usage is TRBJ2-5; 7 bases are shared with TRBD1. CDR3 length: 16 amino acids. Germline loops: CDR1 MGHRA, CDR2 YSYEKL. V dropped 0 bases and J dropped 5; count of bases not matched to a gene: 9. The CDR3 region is CASSQEFDRARETQYF. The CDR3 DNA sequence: TGCGCCAGCAGCCAAGAGTTTGACAGGGCTAGGGAGACCCAGTACTTC.

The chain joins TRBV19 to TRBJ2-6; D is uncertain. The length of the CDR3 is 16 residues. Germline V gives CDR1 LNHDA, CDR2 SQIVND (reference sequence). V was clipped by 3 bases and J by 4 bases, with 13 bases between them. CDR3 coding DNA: TGTGCCAGTAGTATTCCGTCCGAGGCGGGGGCCAACGTCCTGACTTTC. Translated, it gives CASSIPSEAGANVLTF.

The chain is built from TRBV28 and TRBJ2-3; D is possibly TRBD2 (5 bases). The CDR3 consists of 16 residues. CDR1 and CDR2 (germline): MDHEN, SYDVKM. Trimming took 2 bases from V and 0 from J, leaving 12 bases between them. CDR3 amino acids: CASSLGVAQSTDTQYF. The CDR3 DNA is TGTGCCAGCAGTTTAGGGGTAGCGCAGAGCACAGATACGCAGTATTTT.

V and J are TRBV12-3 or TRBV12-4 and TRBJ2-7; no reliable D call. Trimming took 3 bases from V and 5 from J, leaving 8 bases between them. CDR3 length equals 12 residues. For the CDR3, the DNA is TGTGCCAGCAGTTTTCTAAGTCACGAGCAGTACTTC. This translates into CASSFLSHEQYF.